Listed below are T cell receptor beta chains from one sample, sequenced in a study of brain T cells in children with intractable seizures. Only in-frame clones appear in the TCRdb table, and some are missing; sequencing was by immunoSEQ multiplex PCR. The sample comprises approximately 60,000 clones, roughly 95% of which are singletons, and 0.35% to 0.4% rests with the top ten. The source was peripheral blood, collected at surgery. The receptors were sampled from a boy under two years old with focal cortical dysplasia and intractable seizures. CDR3s include the opening cysteine and the closing phenylalanine or tryptophan. The D gene is left open where the match is weak. Where a row states a size, it is once, few, many or the class of an expanded clone; other rows omit it.

TRBV10-1	NA	NA	TRBJ1-6	TGCGCCTCTAAACGAGGGGATTCACCCCTCCACTTT	CASKRGDSPLHF
TRBV4-1	NA	NA	TRBJ2-1	TGCGCCAGCAGCCAATCGCAGTACAATGAGCAGTTCTTC	CASSQSQYNEQFF
TRBV3-1/TRBV3-2	TRBD1	NA	TRBJ2-7	TGTGCCAGCAGCCAAGGGGACAGGACCTCGAGGTTC	CASSQGDRTSRF
TRBV4-3	TRBD1	few	TRBJ2-7	TGCGCCAGCAGCCAGGACAGGGTGACCGAGCAGTACTTC	CASSQDRVTEQYF
TRBV10-3	TRBD2	NA	TRBJ2-1	TGTGCCACCGGGACTAGCGGGAGTAAGGACAATGAGCAGTTCTTC	CATGTSGSKDNEQFF
TRBV19	NA	NA	TRBJ2-2	TGTGCCACCATCCCCGGGACGTCCTCCGGGGAGCTGTTTTTT	CATIPGTSSGELFF
TRBV2	TRBD2	NA	TRBJ2-7	TGTGCCAGCGCTAGCGGGCGCTCCTACGAGCAGTACTTC	CASASGRSYEQYF
TRBV7-2	NA	NA	TRBJ1-3	TGTGCCAGCAGCTTATCGCAGTTCCCTGGAAACACCATATATTTT	CASSLSQFPGNTIYF
TRBV6-2/TRBV6-3	TRBD1	NA	TRBJ1-6	TGTGCCAGCAGCCGGGGACAGATGCTCCACTTT	CASSRGQMLHF
TRBV11-2	NA	once	TRBJ1-1	TGTGCCAGCAGTCATTTAGGGCACACTGAAGCTTTCTTT	CASSHLGHTEAFF
TRBV9	TRBD1	NA	TRBJ1-1	TGTGCCAGTAGCCCTAGGGGGCTGAACACTGAAGCTTTCTTT	CASSPRGLNTEAFF
TRBV5-1	NA	once	TRBJ1-1	TGCGCCAGCAGCTTCGGAGGGGGCACTGAAGCTTTCTTT	CASSFGGGTEAFF
TRBV3-1/TRBV3-2	TRBD2	once	TRBJ2-2	TGTGCCAGCAGCCAAGTGGAAAGCCAGACGTGGCTAGCGGGAGACACCGGGGAGCTGTTTTTT	CASSQVESQTWLAGDTGELFF
TRBV19	TRBD1	NA	TRBJ1-1	TGTGCCAGTAGTACCGGGACAGGGGTCCCTGAAGCTTTCTTT	CASSTGTGVPEAFF
TRBV5-1	NA	NA	TRBJ2-5	TGCGCCAGCAGCCAAGAAGACAGGTTCGAAGAGACCCAGTACTTC	CASSQEDRFEETQYF
TRBV4-1	NA	NA	TRBJ1-4	TGCGCCAGCAGCCAACATAAGGCCAGGGGACTTAATGAAAAACTGTTTTTT	CASSQHKARGLNEKLFF
TRBV6-1	NA	NA	TRBJ1-6	TGTGCCAGCAGTGAATCGGACCCACTGCACTCACCCCTCCACTTT	CASSESDPLHSPLHF
TRBV13	NA	NA	TRBJ2-3	TGTGCCAGCAGCTTAAGTACGGATACGCAGTATTTT	CASSLSTDTQYF
TRBV28	TRBD2	NA	TRBJ2-3	TGTGCCAGCAGTTTAGTGAGCGGGAGGGCCTCAGATACGCAGTATTTT	CASSLVSGRASDTQYF
TRBV23-1	TRBD1	NA	TRBJ2-2	TGCGCCAGCAGCCCCATCTTAGGACAGGGTCGGACCGGGGAGCTGTTTTTT	CASSPILGQGRTGELFF
TRBV12-5	TRBD2	NA	TRBJ2-7	TGTGCTAGTGGTTTGGTGCCAGCGGGGGGCCCCTACGAGCAGTACTTC	CASGLVPAGGPYEQYF
TRBV23-1	NA	NA	TRBJ2-2	TGCGCCAGCAGTCACTACAGGGAATTCGGATACCGGGGAGCTGTTTTT	CASSHYREFGYRGAVF
TRBV5-4	NA	NA	TRBJ1-1	TGTGCCAGCAGCTTGGATATGGACCCGAACACTGAAGCTTTCTTT	CASSLDMDPNTEAFF
TRBV7-2	TRBD2	NA	TRBJ2-7	TGTGCCAGCAGCCCACGGACTAGCGGGAGCCGACCCTACGAGCAGTACTTC	CASSPRTSGSRPYEQYF
TRBV3-1/TRBV3-2	NA	NA	TRBJ1-5	TGTGCCAGCAGCCTGGACACATACTATCAGCCCCAGCATTTT	CASSLDTYYQPQHF
TRBV10-1	TRBD1	NA	TRBJ1-1	TGCGCCAGCAGGACAGGGGGCAACACTGAAGCTTTCTTT	CASRTGGNTEAFF
TRBV5-1	NA	NA	TRBJ1-2	TGCGCCAGCAGCCTTGGGACGGCCTATGGCTACACCTTC	CASSLGTAYGYTF
TRBV5-4	NA	NA	TRBJ1-2	TGTGCCAGCAGCTCCCCCGCCAGGGAAGGGGATGGCTACACCTTC	CASSSPAREGDGYTF
TRBV18	TRBD1	NA	TRBJ2-7	TGTGCCAGCTCACCGGGGACAGGCCCCTCGTACGAGCAGTACTTC	CASSPGTGPSYEQYF
TRBV19	TRBD2	once	TRBJ2-5	TGTGCCAGTAGTATAGTCGGGACTAGCGGACAAGAGACCCAGTACTTC	CASSIVGTSGQETQYF
TRBV7-2	TRBD2	NA	TRBJ2-1	TGTGCCAGCAGCGCCGGGACTAGCGTCTACAATGAGCAGTTCTTC	CASSAGTSVYNEQFF
TRBV5-6	TRBD1	once	TRBJ1-1	TGTGCCAGCAGCAGGACAGGACTTGAGTTCGAAGCTTTCTTT	CASSRTGLEFEAFF
TRBV24-1	TRBD1	NA	TRBJ1-5	TGTGCCACCAGTGAAAACAGGGGGCAATGGCCCCAGCATTTT	CATSENRGQWPQHF
TRBV27	NA	NA	TRBJ2-2	TGTGCCAGCAGTTTATCGAACACCGGGGAGCTGTTTTTT	CASSLSNTGELFF
TRBV7-2	TRBD1	NA	TRBJ1-6	TGTGCCAGCAGCTTCACCGGGACAGAAAATTCACCCCTCCACTTT	CASSFTGTENSPLHF
TRBV6-1	NA	NA	TRBJ1-5	TGTGCCAGCAGTGAAGTCAGGGAGACGGTATATATAAGCAATCAGCCCCAGCATTTT	CASSEVRETVYISNQPQHF
TRBV7-8	NA	NA	TRBJ2-6	TGTGCCAGCAGCTTAGTTTTCCCCTCTGGGGCCAACGTCCTGACTTTC	CASSLVFPSGANVLTF
TRBV9	NA	NA	TRBJ2-1	TGTGCCAGCAGCCCACAGGCGGCGACCTACAATGAGCAGTTCTTC	CASSPQAATYNEQFF
TRBV19	NA	NA	TRBJ1-1	TGTGCCAGTAGTATAGAAGGGGGAAGCGGGGATCTAACTGAAGCTTTCTTT	CASSIEGGSGDLTEAFF
TRBV20-1	TRBD2	NA	TRBJ2-1	TGCAGTGCTAGTCGGGGACTAGCGGGGGGAGGCAATGAGCAGTTCTTC	CSASRGLAGGGNEQFF
TRBV27	NA	NA	TRBJ2-7	TGTGCCAGCAGTTTAAGGACAGACTACGAGCAGTACTTC	CASSLRTDYEQYF
TRBV2	NA	once	TRBJ2-7	TGTGCCAGCAAGGAGGCGCAGAGCTCCTACGAGCAGTACTTC	CASKEAQSSYEQYF
TRBV21-1	NA	NA	TRBJ2-7	TGTGCCAGCAGCAAAGTTGAGTCCCGGGGGCGTACGGCCTACGAGCAGTACTTC	CASSKVESRGRTAYEQYF
TRBV7-8	TRBD1	NA	TRBJ1-6	TGTGCCAGCAGCTTAAGTGCCGGGACAGGGGCCGCCATCGGGGATTCACCCCTCCACTTT	CASSLSAGTGAAIGDSPLHF
TRBV28	NA	NA	TRBJ2-5	TGTGCCAGCAGCGACCCGAGGGAGACCCAGTACTTC	CASSDPRETQYF
TRBV19	TRBD1	NA	TRBJ2-5	TGTGCCAGTAGTACAGGGGGAACGGAGACCCAGTACTTC	CASSTGGTETQYF
TRBV2	NA	NA	TRBJ2-6	TGTGCCAGCAGTGAAGCAAGTACTGGCTCTGGGGCCAACGTCCTGACTTTC	CASSEASTGSGANVLTF
TRBV4-2	NA	NA	TRBJ2-5	TGTGCCAGCAGCCATAACCTAAGGGGAAGAGCGACAGAGACCCAGTACTTC	CASSHNLRGRATETQYF
TRBV20-1	NA	NA	TRBJ1-1	TGCAGTGCTCGCCGTACTGAAGCTTTCTTT	CSARRTEAFF
TRBV7-9	NA	NA	TRBJ1-1	TGTGCCAGCAGAAAAGAGGCAGGGATGAACACTGAAGCTTTCTTT	CASRKEAGMNTEAFF
TRBV7-2	NA	NA	TRBJ2-7	TGTGCCAGCAGCTTAGTTGGTGCCAACCTGGGGGAGCAGTACTTC	CASSLVGANLGEQYF
TRBV5-4	NA	NA	TRBJ2-2	TGTGCCAGCAGCATAACAGGGTACGGGGAGCTGTTTTTT	CASSITGYGELFF
TRBV10-1	NA	NA	TRBJ2-3	TGCGCCAGCAGTAGAACTAGTAGCCCGCAGTATTTT	CASSRTSSPQYF
TRBV5-1	NA	NA	TRBJ1-6	TGCGCCAGCAGCCTTGGGAGGGACCACTATAATTCACCCCTCCACTTT	CASSLGRDHYNSPLHF
TRBV30	TRBD2	NA	TRBJ2-7	TGTGCCTGGATCGGGGTTGCTAGCGGGATCTTCTACGAGCAGTACTTC	CAWIGVASGIFYEQYF
TRBV27	NA	NA	TRBJ1-2	TGTGCCAGCTCTACCACCGGTTACATAGCTAACTATGGCTACACCTTC	CASSTTGYIANYGYTF
TRBV19	TRBD1	NA	TRBJ1-4	TGTGCCAGTAGTAAGGGACAGGGAATCTTCGGGGAGACTAATGAAAAACTGTTTTTT	CASSKGQGIFGETNEKLFF
TRBV5-4	NA	NA	TRBJ1-3	TGTGCCAGCAGTCCTTACTCTGGAAACACCATATATTTT	CASSPYSGNTIYF
TRBV11-3	NA	once	TRBJ1-1	TGTGCCAGCAGTATCGGGGATACTGAAGCTTTCTTT	CASSIGDTEAFF